The sequence of this TCR beta chain was determined in a study of technical replicates of blood from a few donors. TCRdb's table, derived via immunoSEQ multiplex PCR, lists solely in-frame clones and lacks some. This table has approximately 79,000 clones, 97% appearing once. This sequence was found in a human donor in good health. The sample was T cells isolated from PBMCs.

The DNA for the CDR3 is TGTGCCAGCAGCGCGACAGGAGGCTATGGCTACACCTTC. It codes for CASSATGGYGYTF. This chain connects TRBV5-4 to TRBJ1-2; TRBD1 might be the D (6 bases). CDR1 SGHNT and CDR2 YYREEE come from the germline V gene (reference sequence). The CDR3 loop spans 13 amino acids. The V and J ends lost 4 bases and 4 bases respectively, with 11 bases between them. Using reference TRBV5-4 and TRBJ1-2 for the parts outside the CDR3, the full variable domain is ETGVTQSPTHLIKTRGQQVTLRCSSQSGHNTVSWYQQALGQGPQFIFQYYREEENGRGNFPPRFSGLQFPNYSSELNVNALELDDSALYLCASSATGGYGYTFGSGTRLTVV.